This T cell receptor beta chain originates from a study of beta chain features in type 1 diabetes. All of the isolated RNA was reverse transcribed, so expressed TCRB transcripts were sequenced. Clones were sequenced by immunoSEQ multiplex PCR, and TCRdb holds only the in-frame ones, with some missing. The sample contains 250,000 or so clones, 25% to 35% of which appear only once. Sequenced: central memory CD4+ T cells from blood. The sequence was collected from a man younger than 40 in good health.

The CDR3 sequence: CASSLANGYEQFF. The CDR3 nucleotides read TGTGCCAGCAGCTTGGCCAACGGTTATGAGCAGTTCTTC. The V and J genes are TRBV5-4 and TRBJ2-1; D not certain. The CDR3 extends over 13 amino acids. V dropped 0 bases and J dropped 8 bases, with 9 bases sitting between them. Germline CDR1 and CDR2: SGHNT and YYREEE (reference sequence).